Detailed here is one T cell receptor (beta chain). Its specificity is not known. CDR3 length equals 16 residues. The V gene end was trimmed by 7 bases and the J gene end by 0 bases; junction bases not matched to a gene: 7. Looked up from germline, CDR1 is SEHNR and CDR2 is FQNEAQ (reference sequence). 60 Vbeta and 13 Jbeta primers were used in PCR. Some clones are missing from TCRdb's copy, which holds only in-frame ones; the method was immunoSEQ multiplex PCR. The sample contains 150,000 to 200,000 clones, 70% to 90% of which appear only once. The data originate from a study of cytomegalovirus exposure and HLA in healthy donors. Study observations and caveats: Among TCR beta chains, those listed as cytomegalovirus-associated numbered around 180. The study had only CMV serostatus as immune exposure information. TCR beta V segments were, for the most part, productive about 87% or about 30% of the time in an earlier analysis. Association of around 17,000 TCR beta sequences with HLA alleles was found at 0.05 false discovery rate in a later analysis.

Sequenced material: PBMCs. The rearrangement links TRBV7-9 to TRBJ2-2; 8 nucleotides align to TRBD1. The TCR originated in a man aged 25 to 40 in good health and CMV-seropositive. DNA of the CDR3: TGTGCCAGCATCACTGGACAGGGACCGAACACCGGGGAGCTGTTTTTT. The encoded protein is CASITGQGPNTGELFF.